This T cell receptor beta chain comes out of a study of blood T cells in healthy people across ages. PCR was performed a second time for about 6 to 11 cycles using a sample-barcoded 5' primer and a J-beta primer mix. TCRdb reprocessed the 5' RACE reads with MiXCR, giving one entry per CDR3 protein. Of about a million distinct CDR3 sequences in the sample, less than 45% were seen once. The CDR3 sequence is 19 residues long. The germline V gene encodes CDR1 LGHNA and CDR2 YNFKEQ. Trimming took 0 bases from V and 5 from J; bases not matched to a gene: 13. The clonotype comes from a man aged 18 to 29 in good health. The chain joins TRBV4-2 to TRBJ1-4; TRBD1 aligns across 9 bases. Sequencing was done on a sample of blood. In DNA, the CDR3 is TGTGCCAGCAGCCAAGACCCACAGGGGACAGGGCTAAACAATGAAAAACTGTTTTTT. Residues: CASSQDPQGTGLNNEKLFF.